A selection of T cell receptor beta chains follows, all from one sample in a study of CD8+ T cells in alopecia areata. TCRdb's table, derived via immunoSEQ multiplex PCR, lists solely in-frame clones and lacks some. Altogether approximately 150,000 clones are present, around 50% being singletons, with the ten largest covering around 6.8%. Material for sequencing was CD4+ T cells sorted from blood. These receptor sequences come from a human donor with alopecia areata. Each CDR3 is given with its conserved first and last residue. D genes are given only for firm matches. Size tells how often a clone was seen (once, few, many) or the class of an expanded clone, and some rows leave it out.

D gene,clone size,V gene,J gene,CDR3 DNA,CDR3 protein
-,-,TRBV4-1,TRBJ2-5,TGCGCCAGCAGCCAAGAGGGTCTAGCGAGCACCCAGTACTTC,CASSQEGLASTQYF
-,-,TRBV23-1,TRBJ2-7,TGCGCCAGCAGTCATCCTAAAGACTACTTCTACGAGCAGTACTTC,CASSHPKDYFYEQYF
-,-,TRBV29-1,TRBJ2-5,TGCAGCGTTGAAGACCCCAAGACTAGTTCCCAGTACTTC,CSVEDPKTSSQYF
-,-,TRBV6-5,TRBJ2-5,TGTGCCAGCAGTTACGGGAGATCGGAGACCCAGTACTTC,CASSYGRSETQYF
-,-,TRBV29-1,TRBJ2-7,TGCAGCGCCAGGGCAACCGCCTACGAGCAGTACTTC,CSARATAYEQYF
-,-,TRBV30,TRBJ2-5,TGTGCCTGGAGTTCCCGCCTTGAGGGCATAGAGACCCAGTACTTC,CAWSSRLEGIETQYF
TRBD2,few,TRBV5-1,TRBJ2-7,TGCGCCAGCAGCTTGGTTTCAACGACTAGCGGGAACGACGAGCAGTACTTC,CASSLVSTTSGNDEQYF
TRBD2,-,TRBV5-1,TRBJ2-7,TGCGCCAGCAGCTCTAGCGGGTACTCCTACGAGCAGTACTTC,CASSSSGYSYEQYF
-,-,TRBV7-3,TRBJ1-2,TGTGCCAGCAGCGGGACCGGGTCCTTCTATGGCTACACCTTC,CASSGTGSFYGYTF
TRBD1,-,TRBV6-6,TRBJ1-2,TGTGCCAGCAGGGAGGGGGCAGGGGGCGGGGATGGCTACACCTTC,CASREGAGGGDGYTF
-,few,TRBV27,TRBJ2-3,TGTGCCAGCAGTGGGACCGGGGCCCCTTCCCCGACGCAGTATTTT,CASSGTGAPSPTQYF
-,-,TRBV18,TRBJ1-1,TGTGCCAGCTCCCCCGGGAAGGGGGTTATTGAAGCTTTCTTT,CASSPGKGVIEAFF
-,-,TRBV29-1,TRBJ2-5,TGCAGCGTTGAAGGGCAGCAAGAGACCCAGTACTTC,CSVEGQQETQYF
-,-,TRBV5-1,TRBJ1-2,TGCGCCAGCAGCTTGAGGGACAAAGGATCGAATGGCTACACCTTC,CASSLRDKGSNGYTF
TRBD1,-,TRBV27,TRBJ2-7,TGTGCCAGCGAAAGCACAGGGGCCGGGTCCTACGAGCAGTACTTC,CASESTGAGSYEQYF
-,few,TRBV28,TRBJ2-3,TGTGCCAGCAATACCGGGACAACCTACACAGATACGCAGTATTTT,CASNTGTTYTDTQYF
TRBD2,-,TRBV5-1,TRBJ2-1,TGCGCCAGCAGCCCATCTTGGACTAGCGGATACAATGAGCAGTTCTTC,CASSPSWTSGYNEQFF
-,-,TRBV6-1,TRBJ2-7,TGTGCCAGCAGTGAGCGGTGGGAAGTTATCTACGAGCAGTACTTC,CASSERWEVIYEQYF
TRBD1,few,TRBV30,TRBJ2-7,TGTGCCTGGACTTTTGCCGGGACAGGGGCCTACGAGCAGTACTTC,CAWTFAGTGAYEQYF
TRBD1,-,TRBV30,TRBJ1-2,TGTGCCTGCGTACAGGGGGCGAGCCTCGTTAACTATGGCTACACCTTC,CACVQGASLVNYGYTF
TRBD2,-,TRBV23-1,TRBJ2-1,TGCGCCAGCAGTCAACCAAGCGGGAGTGAGTACAATGAGCAGTTCTTC,CASSQPSGSEYNEQFF
TRBD1,-,TRBV6-5,TRBJ2-1,TGTGCCAGCAGAAAACAGGGGAGCTCCTACAATGAGCAGTTCTTC,CASRKQGSSYNEQFF
TRBD2,-,TRBV7-3,TRBJ2-1,TGTGCCAGCAGCCCAAGGGCGGGAGGGCCCTCGGAGGAGCAGTTCTTC,CASSPRAGGPSEEQFF
-,-,TRBV7-9,TRBJ1-1,TGTGCCAGCAGCGCACAGGGAGGGTACGCTTTCTTT,CASSAQGGYAFF
TRBD1,few,TRBV5-6,TRBJ2-3,TGTGCCAGCAGCTCTTCCGACAGGGGGCTCACAGATACGCAGTATTTT,CASSSSDRGLTDTQYF
-,-,TRBV6-1,TRBJ1-2,TGTGCCAGCAGTAGGGACTCCTATGGCTACACCTTC,CASSRDSYGYTF
-,few,TRBV23-1,TRBJ1-3,TGCGCCAGCAGTCAAGTGAGGAGATCTGGAAACACCATATATTTT,CASSQVRRSGNTIYF
-,-,TRBV9,TRBJ2-1,TGTGCCAGCAGCGTAGACCCGGTGGGATCCCTCCTCAATGAGCAGTTCTTC,CASSVDPVGSLLNEQFF
-,few,TRBV7-2,TRBJ1-2,TGTGCCAGCAGCTTAGCCCGCTATGGCTACACCTTC,CASSLARYGYTF
TRBD1,-,TRBV29-1,TRBJ2-7,TGCAGCGGCCTCGGACAGGGAATGGGCGAGCAGTACTTC,CSGLGQGMGEQYF
TRBD1,-,TRBV30,TRBJ1-2,TGTGCCTGGAGTGGGACAGGGGTCTTCGGCTACACCTTC,CAWSGTGVFGYTF
-,few,TRBV7-9,TRBJ2-7,TGTGCCAGCAGCCCTCGACAGTTCTACGAGCAGTACTTC,CASSPRQFYEQYF
-,-,TRBV30,TRBJ2-7,TGTGCCTGGAGTCAGAGGGGGATTTTCTACGAGCAGTACTTC,CAWSQRGIFYEQYF
TRBD1,-,TRBV27,TRBJ2-7,TGTGCCAGCAGTCGATCCGGGACAGGGGCCTACGAGCAGTACTTC,CASSRSGTGAYEQYF
TRBD2,medium-sized,TRBV7-6,TRBJ2-3,TGTGCCAGCAGCCCTAGCGGGAGTGGTACGCAGTATTTT,CASSPSGSGTQYF
-,-,TRBV27,TRBJ2-1,TGTGCCAGCAGTTTATATGGTAGGGGCTCCTACAATGAGCAGTTCTTC,CASSLYGRGSYNEQFF
TRBD1,-,TRBV7-3,TRBJ1-2,TGTGCCAGCAGCCACCAGGGGGCGAATGGCTACACCTTC,CASSHQGANGYTF
TRBD1,once,TRBV30,TRBJ2-2,TGTGCCTGGAGACAGGGGCCCGGGGAGCTGTTTTTT,CAWRQGPGELFF
-,few,TRBV30,TRBJ1-1,TGTGCCTGTCCCGCCACGGACGGTAAGAACACTGAAGCTTTCTTT,CACPATDGKNTEAFF
-,-,TRBV10-3,TRBJ2-3,TGTGCCATCAGAGGGGCGGCCGAGGATACGCAGTATTTT,CAIRGAAEDTQYF